The next 23 T cell receptor beta chains were all read from a single sample in a study of blood T cell repertoires in COVID-19. Produced via immunoSEQ multiplex PCR; TCRdb's table is partial and in-frame only. The sample carries over 250,000 clones, about nine tenths recorded once. The sample consisted of PBMCs or T cells enriched from blood (not recorded which). Receptors were obtained from a woman in her sixties or seventies who had recovered from COVID-19.

V gene TRBV7-8 combines with J gene TRBJ2-7; 8 positions agree with TRBD1. CDR1 and CDR2 (germline): SGHVS, FQNEAQ. This CDR3 has 14 amino acids. The V gene end was trimmed by 5 bases and the J gene end by 6 bases; junction bases not matched to a gene: 9. The CDR3 DNA is TGTGCCAGCAGCACATCCGGGACAGGCGGCGAGCAGTACTTC. The encoded protein is CASSTSGTGGEQYF.

This chain links TRBV10-3 with TRBJ2-2; 7 bases map to TRBD2. The CDR3 is made up of 17 amino acids. CDR1 ENHRY and CDR2 SYGVKD come from the germline V gene. Trimming at V came to 0 bases and at J to 5 bases, leaving 9 bases not matched to a gene. CDR3 region: CAISESSGGSGTGELFF. For the CDR3, the DNA is TGTGCCATCAGTGAGTCGAGCGGCGGGAGTGGAACCGGGGAGCTGTTTTTT.

This sequence joins TRBV10-1 and TRBJ1-1, with 10 nucleotides matching TRBD1. This CDR3 has 12 residues. Germline V lookup: CDR1 WNHNN, CDR2 SYGVQD (reference sequence). Trimming took 6 bases from V and 11 from J; bases not matched to a gene: 6. The CDR3 DNA follows: TGCGCCAGCAGCGACAGGGGGCAAGCGGCTTTCTTT. Its translation: CASSDRGQAAFF.

This clone was found once. This sample includes further DNA sequences coding for the same CDR3. The V and J genes are TRBV3-1 (or the pseudogene TRBV3-2) and TRBJ1-1; 8 bases align to TRBD1. The CDR3 length is 14 residues. Looked up from germline, CDR1 is LGHDT and CDR2 is YNNKEL (reference sequence). V was clipped by 2 bases and J by 2 bases; unmatched bases: 1. The CDR3 sequence is CASSQQGANTEAFF. The CDR3 bases are TGTGCCAGCAGCCAACAGGGGGCAAACACTGAAGCTTTCTTT.

The chain carries TRBV5-6 and TRBJ1-5, with 8 nucleotides matching TRBD1. CDR1 is SGHDT, CDR2 YYEEEE, per germline. CDR3 length: 16 residues. Trimming at V came to 4 bases and at J to 5 bases, leaving 11 bases not matched to a gene. In DNA, the CDR3 is TGTGCCAGCAGCAAATTAGCGGACAGGGCAGATCAGCCCCAGCATTTT. Translating it yields CASSKLADRADQPQHF.

The V and J genes are TRBV29-1 and TRBJ2-7, with TRBD1 identical over 9 bases. Germline loops: CDR1 SQVTM, CDR2 ANQGSEA. J was trimmed by 0 bases and V by 5 bases; bases with no gene match: 5. The CDR3 contains 14 residues. CDR3 coding DNA: TGCAGCGTTTTGACAGGGGGGTCCTCCTACGAGCAGTACTTC. Amino acid sequence: CSVLTGGSSYEQYF.

The chain joins TRBV6-5 to TRBJ1-2; TRBD1 matches at 7 bases. The CDR3 sequence is 13 residues long. Per germline, CDR1 MNHEY and CDR2 SVGAGI. The V and J ends lost 8 bases and 4 bases, in that order; junction bases with no gene match: 7. CDR3 region: CASRTGEGYGYTF. The CDR3 DNA reads TGTGCCAGCCGTACAGGGGAAGGCTATGGCTACACCTTC.

This chain links TRBV6-5 with TRBJ1-2; D gene unclear. Germline assignment: CDR1 MNHEY and CDR2 SVGAGI. The CDR3 length is 13 residues. The ends were cut back, 8 bases at V and 1 base at J, with 11 bases in the middle. Here the CDR3 reads CASSTGNNYGYTF. Here the CDR3 DNA reads TGTGCCAGCTCGACCGGGAATAACTATGGCTACACCTTC.

J is TRBJ2-7 and V is TRBV7-8, with 9 bases that match TRBD2. Germline CDR1 SGHVS, CDR2 FQNEAQ. The ends lost 6 bases at V and 3 bases at J; junction bases unmatched: 9. This CDR3 region has 15 residues. CDR3 nucleotide sequence: TGTGCCAGCAGGGGCAGCGGGGGGAGATTCTACGAGCAGTACTTC. It specifies CASRGSGGRFYEQYF.

This clone was counted between two and nine times. J is TRBJ1-2 and V is TRBV30, with 7 positions matching TRBD1. Germline V gene data show CDR1 as GTSNPN and CDR2 as SVGIG (reference sequence). This CDR3 has 14 residues. With V trimmed by 5 bases and J by 2 bases, 8 bases remained unmatched. In DNA, the CDR3 is TGTGCCTGGTTACGGGACAGCCAAAACTATGGCTACACCTTC. This codes for CAWLRDSQNYGYTF.

About this clone itself: The same CDR3 also results from other DNA sequences found in this sample. V usage is TRBV20-1 and J usage is TRBJ2-5; D is ambiguous. V was trimmed by 3 bases and J by 5 bases, leaving 7 bases between them. Germline V gene lookup returns CDR1 DFQATT and CDR2 SNEGSKA (reference sequence). The CDR3 totals 11 residues. CDR3 amino acids: CSARVRETQYF. CDR3 DNA: TGCAGTGCTAGGGTTCGGGAGACCCAGTACTTC.

This clone appeared once. The CDR3 loop reads CASSPSGQGLGGYTF. For the CDR3, the DNA is TGCGCCAGCAGCCCCTCAGGGCAGGGGCTAGGTGGCTACACCTTC. The chain employs TRBV4-1 and TRBJ1-2; D possibly corresponds to TRBD1 (6 bases). V was clipped by 4 bases and J by 7 bases, with 19 bases between them. The length of the CDR3 is 15 residues. Germline V gene lookup returns CDR1 MGHRA and CDR2 YSYEKL.

The chain joins TRBV28 to TRBJ1-5, with TRBD1 matching 9 bases. Germline V lookup: CDR1 MDHEN, CDR2 SYDVKM. This CDR3 has 15 amino acids. V shed 5 bases and J 3 bases; nucleotides not matched to a gene: 5. DNA for the CDR3: TGTGCCAGCAGTACAGGGGGCAAGGACAATCAGCCCCAGCATTTT. It specifies CASSTGGKDNQPQHF.

This clone was counted a single time. The V and J genes are TRBV19 and TRBJ2-2; possibly TRBD2 for D (6 bases). Germline CDR1 reads LNHDA; CDR2 reads SQIVND (reference sequence). Trimming stripped 3 bases from V and 1 base from J, with 9 bases between. This CDR3 contains 15 residues. CDR3 nucleotides: TGTGCCAGTAGTATCTCGCGGGAGAACACCGGGGAGCTGTTTTTT. It encodes CASSISRENTGELFF.

The chain employs TRBV24-1 and TRBJ2-2, with TRBD2 as a possible D gene (6 bases). The germline V and J ends were trimmed by 3 bases and 4 bases, with 20 bases remaining between them. The CDR3 runs to 18 residues. Germline lookup yields CDR1 KGHDR and CDR2 SFDVKD. Written as DNA, the CDR3 is TGTGCCACCAGTGATGTGGGAGGATTAGGGGCCATCACCGGGGAGCTGTTTTTT. This gives the protein CATSDVGGLGAITGELFF.

The chain couples TRBV15 to TRBJ1-6; TRBD1 might be the D (5 bases). This CDR3 is built from 15 residues. The germline V gene has CDR1 LNHNV and CDR2 YYDKDF (reference sequence). Trimming removed 0 bases from V and 8 bases from J, with 11 bases in between. CDR3 residues: CATSRETDSDSPLHF. The CDR3 DNA sequence: TGTGCCACCAGCAGAGAGACTGACAGCGATTCACCCCTCCACTTT.

The V and J genes are TRBV19 and TRBJ1-5; D is undetermined. The CDR3 has 15 amino acids. CDR1 LNHDA and CDR2 SQIVND come from the germline V gene (reference sequence). Trimming cost V 2 bases and J 5 bases, with 13 bases left between them. CDR3 region: CASSIWSQTDQPQHF. CDR3 in DNA: TGTGCCAGTAGTATATGGAGTCAGACTGATCAGCCCCAGCATTTT.

The chain couples TRBV28 to TRBJ2-4; D is perhaps TRBD2 (7 bases). Germline assignment: CDR1 MDHEN and CDR2 SYDVKM. Trimming removed 9 bases at V and 3 bases at J, with 15 bases between. CDR3 length: 14 amino acids. The chain's CDR3 is CASCPGGRKNIQYF. The CDR3 coding sequence is TGTGCCAGTTGCCCCGGGGGGCGCAAAAACATTCAGTACTTC. The full variable domain, in which reference TRBV28 and TRBJ2-4 provide the parts outside the CDR3, is DVKVTQSSRYLVKRTGEKVFLECVQDMDHENMFWYRQDPGLGLRLIYFSYDVKMKEKGDIPEGYSVSREKKERFSLILESASTNQTSMYLCASCPGGRKNIQYFGAGTRLSVL.

The V and J genes are TRBV6-6 and TRBJ2-2, with 9 positions matching TRBD1. The V and J ends lost 8 bases and 6 bases, in that order; junction bases with no gene match: 7. Per the germline V gene, CDR1 is MNHNY and CDR2 is SVGAGI (reference sequence). CDR3 size: 14 residues. The DNA of the CDR3 is TGTGCCAGCGGGGACAGGGTAAACCCCGGGGAGCTGTTTTTT. Amino acids: CASGDRVNPGELFF.

This clone was detected only a few times. This chain connects TRBV2 to TRBJ1-6; 7 bases map to TRBD1. In germline, CDR1 is SNHLY, CDR2 FYNNEI. The CDR3 runs 14 residues. J gave up 3 bases and V 8 bases, and 4 bases lay outside the gene matches. The chain's CDR3 is CASFRDSYNSPLHF. The CDR3, as DNA: TGTGCCAGCTTCCGGGACAGCTATAATTCACCCCTCCACTTT. The full variable domain, completed using reference TRBV2 and TRBJ1-6, is EPEVTQTPSHQVTQMGQEVILRCVPISNHLYFYWYRQILGQKVEFLVSFYNNEISEKSEIFDDQFSVERPDGSNFTLKIRSTKLEDSAMYFCASFRDSYNSPLHFGNGTRLTVT.

This clone has just one count. The chain links TRBV5-4 to TRBJ2-3; a possible D gene is TRBD2 (6 bases). V lost 4 bases to trimming and J lost 0 bases, with 15 bases between them. CDR3 length: 16 residues. Germline assignment: CDR1 SGHNT and CDR2 YYREEE (reference sequence). Here the CDR3 DNA reads TGTGCCAGCAGCGGGGGGTTGGTTACTAGCACAGATACGCAGTATTTT. Protein sequence: CASSGGLVTSTDTQYF.

The V and J genes are TRBV7-2 and TRBJ2-3; 9 positions match TRBD2. V was pared by 6 bases and J by 2 bases, with 3 bases of the junction left unmatched. Germline assignment: CDR1 SGHTA and CDR2 FQGNSA. The CDR3 extends over 14 amino acids. DNA of the CDR3: TGTGCCAGCAGAGTAGCGGGGGCCACAGATACGCAGTATTTT. Translation gives CASRVAGATDTQYF.

In DNA, the CDR3 is TGCGCCAGCAGCCCCCTTACGGACCAAGAGACCCAGTACTTC. It translates to CASSPLTDQETQYF. The chain links TRBV5-1 to TRBJ2-5, with D unresolved. Trimming stripped 4 bases from V and 0 bases from J, with 10 bases between. Germline values: CDR1 SGHRS, CDR2 YFSETQ. The CDR3 runs to 14 residues.